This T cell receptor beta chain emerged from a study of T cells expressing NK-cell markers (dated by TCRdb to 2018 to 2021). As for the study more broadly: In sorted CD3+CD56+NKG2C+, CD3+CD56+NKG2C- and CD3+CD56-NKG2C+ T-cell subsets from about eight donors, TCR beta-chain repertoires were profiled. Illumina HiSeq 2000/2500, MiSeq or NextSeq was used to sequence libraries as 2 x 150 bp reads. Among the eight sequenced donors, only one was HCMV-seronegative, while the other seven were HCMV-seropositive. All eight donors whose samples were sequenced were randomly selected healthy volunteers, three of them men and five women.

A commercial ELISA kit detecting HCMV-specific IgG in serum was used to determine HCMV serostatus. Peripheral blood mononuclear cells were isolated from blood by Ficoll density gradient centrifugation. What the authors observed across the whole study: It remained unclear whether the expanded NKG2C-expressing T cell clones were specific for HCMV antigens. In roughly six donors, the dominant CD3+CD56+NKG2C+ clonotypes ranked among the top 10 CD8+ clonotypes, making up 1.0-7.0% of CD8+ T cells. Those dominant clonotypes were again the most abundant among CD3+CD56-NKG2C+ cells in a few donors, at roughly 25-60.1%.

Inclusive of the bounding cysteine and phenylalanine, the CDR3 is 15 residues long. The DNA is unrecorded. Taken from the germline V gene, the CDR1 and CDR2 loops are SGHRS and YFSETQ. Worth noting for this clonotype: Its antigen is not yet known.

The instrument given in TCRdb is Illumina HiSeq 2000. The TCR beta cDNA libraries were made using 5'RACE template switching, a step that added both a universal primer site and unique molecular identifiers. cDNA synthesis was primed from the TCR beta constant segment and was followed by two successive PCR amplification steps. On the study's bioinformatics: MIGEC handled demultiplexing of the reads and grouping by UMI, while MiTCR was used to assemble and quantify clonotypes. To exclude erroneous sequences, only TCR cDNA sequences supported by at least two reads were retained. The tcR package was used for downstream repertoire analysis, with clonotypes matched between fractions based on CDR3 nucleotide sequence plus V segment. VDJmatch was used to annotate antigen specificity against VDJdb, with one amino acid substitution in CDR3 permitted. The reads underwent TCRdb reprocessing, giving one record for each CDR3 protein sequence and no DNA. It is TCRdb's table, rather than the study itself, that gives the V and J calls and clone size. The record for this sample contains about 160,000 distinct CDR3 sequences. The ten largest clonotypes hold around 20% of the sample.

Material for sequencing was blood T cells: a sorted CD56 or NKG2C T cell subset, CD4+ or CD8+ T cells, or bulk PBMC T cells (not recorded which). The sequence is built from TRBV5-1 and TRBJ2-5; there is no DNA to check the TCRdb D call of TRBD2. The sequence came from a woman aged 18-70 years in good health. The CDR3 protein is CASSQNQGEGETQYF.